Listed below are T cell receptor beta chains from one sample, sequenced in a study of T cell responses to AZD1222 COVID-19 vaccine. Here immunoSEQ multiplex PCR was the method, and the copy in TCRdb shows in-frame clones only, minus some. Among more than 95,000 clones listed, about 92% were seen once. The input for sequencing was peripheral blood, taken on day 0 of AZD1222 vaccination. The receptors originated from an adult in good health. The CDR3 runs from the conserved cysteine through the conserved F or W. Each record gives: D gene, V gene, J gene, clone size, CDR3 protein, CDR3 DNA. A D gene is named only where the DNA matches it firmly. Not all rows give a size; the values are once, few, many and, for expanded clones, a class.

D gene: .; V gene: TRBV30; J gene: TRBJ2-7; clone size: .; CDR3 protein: CAWDRRTYEQYF; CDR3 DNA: TGTGCCTGGGACAGGAGGACCTACGAGCAGTACTTC
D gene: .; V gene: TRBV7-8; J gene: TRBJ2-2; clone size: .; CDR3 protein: CASSLGDSDTGELFF; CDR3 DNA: TGTGCCAGCAGCTTGGGGGATTCGGACACCGGGGAGCTGTTTTTT
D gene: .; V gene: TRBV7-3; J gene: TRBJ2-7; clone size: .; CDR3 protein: CASSSGIGYEQYF; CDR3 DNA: TGTGCCAGCAGCTCTGGGATAGGTTACGAGCAGTACTTC
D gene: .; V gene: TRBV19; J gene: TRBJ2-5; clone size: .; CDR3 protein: CASSIVGSETQYF; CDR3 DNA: TGTGCCAGTAGTATAGTCGGGTCGGAGACCCAGTACTTC
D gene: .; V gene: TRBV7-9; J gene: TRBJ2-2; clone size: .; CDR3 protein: CASSTGDANTGELFF; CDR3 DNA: TGTGCCAGCAGCACCGGAGACGCGAACACCGGGGAGCTGTTTTTT
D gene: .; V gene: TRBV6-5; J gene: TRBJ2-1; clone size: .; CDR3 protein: CASRRYYNHNEQFF; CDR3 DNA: TGTGCCAGCAGGAGGTACTATAATCACAATGAGCAGTTCTTC
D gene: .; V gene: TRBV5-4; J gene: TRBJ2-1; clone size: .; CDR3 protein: CASSWGGGVYNEQFF; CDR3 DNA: TGTGCCAGCAGCTGGGGAGGGGGGGTTTACAATGAGCAGTTCTTC
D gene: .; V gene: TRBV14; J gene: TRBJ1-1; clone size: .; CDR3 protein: CASSQNMGRDAFF; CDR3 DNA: TGTGCCAGCAGCCAAAACATGGGACGGGACGCTTTCTTT
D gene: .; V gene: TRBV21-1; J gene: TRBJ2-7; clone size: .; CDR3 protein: CASSKVSVRMAGAYEQYF; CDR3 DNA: TGTGCCAGCAGCAAAGTCTCCGTTAGGATGGCAGGGGCCTACGAGCAGTACTTC
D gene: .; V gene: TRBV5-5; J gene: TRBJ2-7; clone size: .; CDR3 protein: CASSFRPSGYEQYF; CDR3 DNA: TGTGCCAGCAGCTTTCGCCCGTCAGGCTACGAGCAGTACTTC
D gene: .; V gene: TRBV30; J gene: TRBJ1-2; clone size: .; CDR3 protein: CAWSVWGFYTF; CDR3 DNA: TGTGCCTGGAGTGTATGGGGTTTCTACACCTTC
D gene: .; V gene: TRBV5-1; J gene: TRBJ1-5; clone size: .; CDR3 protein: CASSLNQGPSQPQHF; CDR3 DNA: TGCGCCAGCAGCTTAAATCAGGGGCCGAGTCAGCCCCAGCATTTT
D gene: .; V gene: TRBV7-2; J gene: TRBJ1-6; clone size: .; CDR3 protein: CASSLAYPALNNSPLHF; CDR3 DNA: TGTGCCAGCAGCTTAGCGTACCCGGCCTTAAATAATTCACCCCTCCACTTT
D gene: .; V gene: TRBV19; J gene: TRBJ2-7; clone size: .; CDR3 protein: CASSSPGGTYEQYF; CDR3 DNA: TGTGCCAGTAGTTCCCCCGGGGGTACCTACGAGCAGTACTTC
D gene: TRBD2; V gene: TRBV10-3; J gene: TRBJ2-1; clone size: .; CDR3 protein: CAISGGERERTEQFF; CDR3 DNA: TGTGCCATCAGTGGGGGGGAGCGGGAGCGCACTGAGCAGTTCTTC
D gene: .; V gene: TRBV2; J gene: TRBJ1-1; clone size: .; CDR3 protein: CASSVGITEAFF; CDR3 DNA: TGTGCCAGCAGTGTAGGTATCACTGAAGCTTTCTTT
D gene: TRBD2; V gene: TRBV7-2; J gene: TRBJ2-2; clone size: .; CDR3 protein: CASSAGGANTGELFF; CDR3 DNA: TGTGCCAGCAGCGCGGGGGGAGCGAACACCGGGGAGCTGTTTTTT
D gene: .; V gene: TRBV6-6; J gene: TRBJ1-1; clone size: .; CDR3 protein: CASSPLFDTEAFF; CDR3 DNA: TGTGCCAGCAGTCCCCTTTTCGACACTGAAGCTTTCTTT
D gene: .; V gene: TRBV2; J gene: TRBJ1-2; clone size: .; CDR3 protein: CASSHTQGGNYGYTF; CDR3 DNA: TGTGCCAGCAGTCATACACAGGGAGGTAACTATGGCTACACCTTC
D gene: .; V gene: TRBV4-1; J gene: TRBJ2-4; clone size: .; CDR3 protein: CASSQARLAKNIQYF; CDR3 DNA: TGCGCCAGCAGCCAAGCGCGATTAGCCAAAAACATTCAGTACTTC
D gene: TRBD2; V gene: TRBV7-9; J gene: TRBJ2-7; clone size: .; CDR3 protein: CASNGREAYEQYF; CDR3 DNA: TGTGCCAGCAACGGGCGGGAGGCCTACGAGCAGTACTTC
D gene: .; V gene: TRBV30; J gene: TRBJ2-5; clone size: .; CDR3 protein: CAWSPYSLETQYF; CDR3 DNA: TGTGCCTGGAGTCCTTATAGTTTAGAGACCCAGTACTTC
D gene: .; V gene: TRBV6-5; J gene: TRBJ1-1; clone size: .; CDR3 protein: CASSRGRGTKAFF; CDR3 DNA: TGTGCCAGCAGCCGTGGCAGGGGTACCAAAGCTTTCTTT
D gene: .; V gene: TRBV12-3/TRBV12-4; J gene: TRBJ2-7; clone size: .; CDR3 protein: CASSPNHEQYF; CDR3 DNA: TGTGCCAGCAGTCCCAACCACGAGCAGTACTTC
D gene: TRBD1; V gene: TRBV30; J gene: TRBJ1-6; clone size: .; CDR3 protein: CAWSRTTGGWMSSYNSPLHF; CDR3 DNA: TGTGCCTGGAGTCGAACTACAGGGGGCTGGATGAGCTCCTATAATTCACCCCTCCACTTT
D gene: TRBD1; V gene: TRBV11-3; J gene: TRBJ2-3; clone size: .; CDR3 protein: CASSPGGSDTDTQYF; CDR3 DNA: TGTGCCAGCAGCCCAGGGGGATCTGACACAGATACGCAGTATTTT
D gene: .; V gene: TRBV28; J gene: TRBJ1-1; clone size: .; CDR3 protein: CASSTGHWNTEAFF; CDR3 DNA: TGTGCCAGCAGCACGGGGCATTGGAACACTGAAGCTTTCTTT
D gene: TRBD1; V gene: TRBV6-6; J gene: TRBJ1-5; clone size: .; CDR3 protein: CASSDRTGIYQPQHF; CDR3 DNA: TGTGCCAGCAGCGACCGGACAGGGATCTATCAGCCCCAGCATTTT
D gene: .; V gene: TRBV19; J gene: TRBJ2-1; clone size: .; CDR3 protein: CASSIGPSSYNEQFF; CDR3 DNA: TGTGCCAGTAGTATAGGCCCGAGCTCCTACAATGAGCAGTTCTTC
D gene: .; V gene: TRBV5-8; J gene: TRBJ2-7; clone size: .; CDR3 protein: CASSWTASYEQYF; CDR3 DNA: TGTGCCAGCTCGTGGACTGCCTCCTACGAGCAGTACTTC
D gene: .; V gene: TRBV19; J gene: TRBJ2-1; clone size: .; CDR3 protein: CASSTSEYNEQFF; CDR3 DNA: TGTGCCAGTAGTACTTCAGAATACAATGAGCAGTTCTTC
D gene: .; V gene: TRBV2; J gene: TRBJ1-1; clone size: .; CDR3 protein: CASSDQLQRATRNTEAFF; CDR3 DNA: TGTGCCAGCAGTGACCAACTCCAACGGGCTACACGGAACACTGAAGCTTTCTTT
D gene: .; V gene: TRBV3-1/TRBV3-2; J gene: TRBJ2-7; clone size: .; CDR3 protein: CASSQVARERYF; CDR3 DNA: TGTGCCAGCAGCCAAGTAGCGCGAGAGCGGTACTTC
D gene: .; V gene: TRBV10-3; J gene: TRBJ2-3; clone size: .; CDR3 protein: CAIRYPVVLWGATQYF; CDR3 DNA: TGTGCCATCAGGTACCCAGTTGTGTTGTGGGGTGCTACGCAGTATTTT
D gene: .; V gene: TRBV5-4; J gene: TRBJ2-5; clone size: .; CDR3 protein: CASSSYDTQARYF; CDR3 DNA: TGTGCCAGCAGCTCCTACGATACACAGGCCCGTTACTTC
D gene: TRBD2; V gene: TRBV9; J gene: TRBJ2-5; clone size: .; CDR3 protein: CASSVLDGTKQTQYF; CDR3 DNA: TGTGCCAGCAGCGTCCTGGACGGGACTAAACAGACCCAGTACTTC
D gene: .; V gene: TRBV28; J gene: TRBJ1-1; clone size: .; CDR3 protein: CASDRMVGTEAFF; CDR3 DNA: TGTGCCAGTGACAGGATGGTAGGGACTGAAGCTTTCTTT
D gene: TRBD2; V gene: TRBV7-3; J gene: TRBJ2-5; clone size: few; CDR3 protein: CASSPGLAQETQYF; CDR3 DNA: TGTGCCAGCAGCCCGGGACTAGCGCAAGAGACCCAGTACTTC
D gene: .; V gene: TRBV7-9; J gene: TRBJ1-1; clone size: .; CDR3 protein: CASSPRANTEAFF; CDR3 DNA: TGTGCCAGCAGCCCTCGGGCGAACACTGAAGCTTTCTTT
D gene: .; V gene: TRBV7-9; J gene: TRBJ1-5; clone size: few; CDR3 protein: CASSLAGGRNQPQHF; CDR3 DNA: TGTGCCAGCAGCTTAGCGGGGGGGAGAAATCAGCCCCAGCATTTT
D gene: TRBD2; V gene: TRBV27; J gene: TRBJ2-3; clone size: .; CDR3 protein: CASSLLGLSGRTDTQYF; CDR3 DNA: TGTGCCAGCAGTCTCCTGGGCCTTAGCGGGAGAACAGATACGCAGTATTTT
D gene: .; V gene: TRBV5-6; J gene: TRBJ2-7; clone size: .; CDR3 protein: CASSSGEVRYEQYF; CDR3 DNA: TGTGCCAGCAGCTCCGGTGAGGTACGCTACGAGCAGTACTTC
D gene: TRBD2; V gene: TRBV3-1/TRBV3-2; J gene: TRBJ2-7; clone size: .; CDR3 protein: CASSQGGASGSLYEQYF; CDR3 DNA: TGTGCCAGCAGCCAAGGGGGGGCTAGCGGGAGTCTCTACGAGCAGTACTTC
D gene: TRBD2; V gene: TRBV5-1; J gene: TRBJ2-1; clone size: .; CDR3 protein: CASGSREGHWNEQFF; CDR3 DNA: TGCGCCAGCGGCTCGCGGGAGGGGCACTGGAATGAGCAGTTCTTC
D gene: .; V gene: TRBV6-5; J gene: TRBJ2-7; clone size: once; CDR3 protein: CASSYSFASTFYEQYF; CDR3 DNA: TGTGCCAGCAGTTACTCCTTTGCTAGCACCTTCTACGAGCAGTACTTC
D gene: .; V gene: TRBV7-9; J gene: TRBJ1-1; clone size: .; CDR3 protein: CASSTHIWGPRGVQAFF; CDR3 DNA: TGTGCCAGCAGCACCCATATCTGGGGGCCAAGGGGGGTCCAAGCTTTCTTT
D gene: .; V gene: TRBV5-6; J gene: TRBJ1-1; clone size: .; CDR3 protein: CASSARQGQLNTEAFF; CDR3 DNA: TGTGCCAGCAGCGCCCGCCAAGGACAGCTGAACACTGAAGCTTTCTTT
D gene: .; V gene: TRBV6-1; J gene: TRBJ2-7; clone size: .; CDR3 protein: CASSEGGAHYEQYF; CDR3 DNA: TGTGCCAGCAGTGAAGGGGGAGCACACTACGAGCAGTACTTC
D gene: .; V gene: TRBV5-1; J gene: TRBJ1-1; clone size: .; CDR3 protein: CASSRANTEAFF; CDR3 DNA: TGCGCCAGCAGCAGGGCGAACACTGAAGCTTTCTTT
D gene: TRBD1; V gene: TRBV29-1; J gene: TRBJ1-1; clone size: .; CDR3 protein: CSVVGQWGTEAFF; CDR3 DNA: TGCAGCGTTGTGGGACAGTGGGGGACTGAAGCTTTCTTT
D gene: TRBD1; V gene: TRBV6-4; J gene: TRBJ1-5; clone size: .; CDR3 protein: CASRLDRVNQPQHF; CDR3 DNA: TGTGCCAGCCGCCTGGACAGGGTCAATCAGCCCCAGCATTTT
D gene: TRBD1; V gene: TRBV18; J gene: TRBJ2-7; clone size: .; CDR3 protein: CASSPPGQGGYEQYF; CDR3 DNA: TGTGCCAGCTCACCACCTGGACAGGGTGGCTACGAGCAGTACTTC
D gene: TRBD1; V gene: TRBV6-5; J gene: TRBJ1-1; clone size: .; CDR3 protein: CASSSRQGVLGEAFF; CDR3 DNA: TGTGCCAGCAGTAGCAGACAGGGGGTCCTTGGTGAAGCTTTCTTT
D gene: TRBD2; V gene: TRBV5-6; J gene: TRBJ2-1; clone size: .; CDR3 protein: CASSFTSGSDEQFF; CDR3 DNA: TGTGCCAGCAGCTTCACTAGCGGGAGTGATGAGCAGTTCTTC